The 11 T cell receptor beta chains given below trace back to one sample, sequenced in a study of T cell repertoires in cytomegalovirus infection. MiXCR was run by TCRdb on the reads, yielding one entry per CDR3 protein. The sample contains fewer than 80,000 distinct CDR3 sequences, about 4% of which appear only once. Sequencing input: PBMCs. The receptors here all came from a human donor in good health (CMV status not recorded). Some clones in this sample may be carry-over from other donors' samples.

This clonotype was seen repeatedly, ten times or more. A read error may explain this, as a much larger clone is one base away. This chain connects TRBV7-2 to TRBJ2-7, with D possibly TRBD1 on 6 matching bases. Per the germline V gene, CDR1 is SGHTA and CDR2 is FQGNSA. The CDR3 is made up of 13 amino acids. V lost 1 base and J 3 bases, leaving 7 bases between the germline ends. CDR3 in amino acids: CASSLGTVYEQYF. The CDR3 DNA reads TGTGCCAGCAGCTTAGGGACAGTCTACGAGCAGTACTTC.

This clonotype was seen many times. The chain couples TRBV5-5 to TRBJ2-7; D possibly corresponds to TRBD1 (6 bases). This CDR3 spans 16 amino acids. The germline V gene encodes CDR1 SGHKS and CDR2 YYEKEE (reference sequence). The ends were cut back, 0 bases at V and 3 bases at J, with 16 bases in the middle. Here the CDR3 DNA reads TGTGCCAGCAGCTTGGCCGCCTTCACAGGGTACTACGAGCAGTACTTC. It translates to CASSLAAFTGYYEQYF.

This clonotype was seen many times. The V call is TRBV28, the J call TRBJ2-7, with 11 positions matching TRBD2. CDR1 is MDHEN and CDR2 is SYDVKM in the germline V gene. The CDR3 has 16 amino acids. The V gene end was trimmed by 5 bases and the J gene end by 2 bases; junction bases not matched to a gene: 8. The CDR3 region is CASSLRLAGGPYEQYF. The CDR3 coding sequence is TGTGCCAGCAGTCTACGCCTAGCGGGGGGTCCCTACGAGCAGTACTTC.

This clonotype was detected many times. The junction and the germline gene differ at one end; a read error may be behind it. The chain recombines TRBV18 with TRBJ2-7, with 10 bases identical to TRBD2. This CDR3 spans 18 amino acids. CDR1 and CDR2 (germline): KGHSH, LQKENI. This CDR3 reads CASSPLHLAGGTSYEQYF. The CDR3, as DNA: TGTGCCAGCTCCCCACTCCATTTAGCGGGGGGAACCTCCTACGAGCAGTACTTC.

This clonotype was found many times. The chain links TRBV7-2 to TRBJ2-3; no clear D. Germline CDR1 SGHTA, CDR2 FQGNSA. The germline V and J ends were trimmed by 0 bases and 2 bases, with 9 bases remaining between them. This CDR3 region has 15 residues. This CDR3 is CASSLAWMNTDTQYF. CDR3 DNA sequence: TGTGCCAGCAGCTTAGCGTGGATGAACACAGATACGCAGTATTTT.

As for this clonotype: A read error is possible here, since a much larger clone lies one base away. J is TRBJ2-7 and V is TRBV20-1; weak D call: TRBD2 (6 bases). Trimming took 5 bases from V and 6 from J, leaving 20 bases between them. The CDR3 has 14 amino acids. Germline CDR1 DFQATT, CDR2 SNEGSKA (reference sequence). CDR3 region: CSAGSRGPAREQYF. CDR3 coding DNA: TGCAGTGCTGGTTCGCGGGGACCGGCCCGCGAGCAGTACTTC.

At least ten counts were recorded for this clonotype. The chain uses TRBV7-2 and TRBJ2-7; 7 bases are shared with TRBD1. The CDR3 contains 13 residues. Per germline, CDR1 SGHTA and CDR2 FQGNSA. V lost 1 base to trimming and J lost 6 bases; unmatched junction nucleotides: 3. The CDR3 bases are TGTGCCAGCAGCTTAGTGACAGGGAGCGAGCAGTACTTC. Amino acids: CASSLVTGSEQYF.

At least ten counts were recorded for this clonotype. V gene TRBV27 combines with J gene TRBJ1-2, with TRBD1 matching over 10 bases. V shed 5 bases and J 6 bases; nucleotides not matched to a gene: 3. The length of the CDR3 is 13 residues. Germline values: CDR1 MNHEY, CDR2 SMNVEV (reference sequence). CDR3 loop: CASSRQGADGYTF. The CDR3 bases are TGTGCCAGCAGTCGACAGGGGGCGGATGGCTACACCTTC.

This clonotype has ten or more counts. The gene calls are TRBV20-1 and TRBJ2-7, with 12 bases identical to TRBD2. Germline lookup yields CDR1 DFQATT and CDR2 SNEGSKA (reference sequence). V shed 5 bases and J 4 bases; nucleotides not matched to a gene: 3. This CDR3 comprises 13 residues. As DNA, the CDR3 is TGCAGTGCTCCGACTAGCGGGGGTTACGAGCAGTACTTC. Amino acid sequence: CSAPTSGGYEQYF.

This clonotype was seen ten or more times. In DNA form, the CDR3 reads TGTGCCAGCAGCTTTGGGGGCGGCCGCACTGAAGCTTTCTTT. The encoded protein is CASSFGGGRTEAFF. The chain carries TRBV7-9 and TRBJ1-1, with a possible D match to TRBD1 (6 bases). The CDR3 extends over 14 amino acids. Deletions cut 3 bases from V and 4 bases from J, with 12 bases between. The germline CDR1 and CDR2 sequences are SEHNR and FQNEAQ (reference sequence).

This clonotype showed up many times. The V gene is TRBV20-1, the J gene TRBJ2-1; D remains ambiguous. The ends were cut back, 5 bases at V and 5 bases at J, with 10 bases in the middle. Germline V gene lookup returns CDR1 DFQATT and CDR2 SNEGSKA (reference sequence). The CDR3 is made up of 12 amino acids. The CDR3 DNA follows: TGCAGTGCTGCCCCCCCCAACAATGAGCAGTTCTTC. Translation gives CSAAPPNNEQFF.